This record concerns one TCR beta chain sequence. The antigen remains undetermined. The entry originates in a study of graft-versus-host responses after intestinal transplantation. Study overall: Grafts that recipients had were multivisceral, liver-intestinal, or isolated intestinal transplants. Recipients across the board were started on anti-thymocyte globulin induction, then kept on tacrolimus and steroids for 2 to 4 years. Study results and limitations: Detection of GvH clones occurred in recipient marrow, and some had their first appearance in ileum or blood. Some patients had graft-donor T cell macrochimerism, and their allografts showed high graft-versus-host to host-versus-graft clonal ratios.

V was shortened by 1 base and J by 8 bases, with 18 bases between the two germline ends. Germline CDR1 and CDR2: GTSNPN and SVGIG (reference sequence). The CDR3 contains 15 residues. The data were produced by immunoSEQ multiplex PCR, yet TCRdb's version contains in-frame clones alone and is incomplete. The sample yields tens of thousands of clones, 93% seen once. The sample in question was unstimulated CD8+ T cells sorted from spleen or lymph node cells, obtained before intestinal transplant. This receptor was identified in a human donor who received an intestinal transplant. J is TRBJ1-3 and V is TRBV30, with D unclear. The CDR3 spells CAWSDSTAGFDTIYF. The CDR3 nucleotides read TGTGCCTGGAGTGACTCGACGGCGGGGTTCGACACCATATATTTT.